This is a list of T cell receptor beta chains from one sample in a study of blood T cells in healthy people across ages. TCRdb re-analysed the 5' RACE reads in MiXCR, keeping a single row per CDR3 protein. This sample has some 750,000 distinct CDR3 sequences, with 22% found just once. Material: blood. The origin of the receptors is a man in his 70s in good health. The CDR3 runs from the conserved cysteine through the conserved F or W. A D gene is named only where the DNA matches it firmly. Expanded clones are given a class, and other clones once, few, many or no size at all.

TRBD2,TRBJ2-1,TRBV12-3/TRBV12-4,NA,CASSLGRGGHNEQFF,TGTGCCAGCAGTTTAGGGCGGGGGGGCCACAATGAGCAGTTCTTC
TRBD1,TRBJ2-7,TRBV20-1,NA,CSAPGGQGSYEQYF,TGCAGTGCTCCCGGGGGACAGGGATCCTACGAGCAGTACTTC
NA,TRBJ2-7,TRBV5-1,NA,CASSLEGVGSSYEQYF,TGCGCCAGCAGCTTGGAAGGGGTAGGCAGCTCCTACGAGCAGTACTTC
NA,TRBJ1-2,TRBV9,NA,CASAGVGATVNGYTF,TGTGCCAGTGCAGGAGTGGGGGCCACCGTTAATGGCTACACCTTC
TRBD2,TRBJ2-1,TRBV5-5,once,CASSPAGTSPLGFF,TGTGCCAGCAGCCCTGCCGGGACTAGCCCGTTGGGGTTCTTC
NA,TRBJ2-1,TRBV6-4,few,CASGLGYEQFF,TGTGCCAGCGGTTTGGGGTATGAGCAGTTCTTC
TRBD2,TRBJ2-5,TRBV5-1,NA,CASSALTSGMETQYF,TGCGCCAGCAGCGCCCTGACTAGCGGAATGGAGACCCAGTACTTC
TRBD1,TRBJ1-1,TRBV5-6,NA,CASSRRSSGTGTLNTEAFF,TGTGCCAGCAGCCGTAGGAGTTCCGGGACAGGGACCCTAAACACTGAAGCTTTCTTT
NA,TRBJ1-1,TRBV7-9,NA,CASSSWRGTEAFF,TGTGCCAGCAGCTCCTGGCGGGGCACTGAAGCTTTCTTT
TRBD1,TRBJ2-4,TRBV2,NA,CASRSGQGAKNIQYF,TGTGCCAGCAGATCAGGACAGGGAGCCAAAAACATTCAGTACTTC
NA,TRBJ1-1,TRBV12-3/TRBV12-4,NA,CASTFSGNTEAFF,TGTGCCAGCACGTTCTCTGGGAACACTGAAGCTTTCTTT
NA,TRBJ2-7,TRBV12-3/TRBV12-4,many,CASSLGVGGSEQYF,TGTGCCAGCAGTTTGGGAGTTGGGGGTTCCGAGCAGTACTTC
NA,TRBJ2-2,TRBV29-1,NA,CSVSSGPNTGELFF,TGCAGCGTCTCTTCAGGACCCAACACCGGGGAGCTGTTTTTT
NA,TRBJ1-1,TRBV18,few,CASSPRRNVYNTEAFF,TGTGCCAGCTCACCCCGACGAAATGTATATAACACTGAAGCTTTCTTT
NA,TRBJ2-7,TRBV5-1,few,CASSFTGTATYEQYF,TGCGCCAGCAGCTTTACAGGTACCGCCACGTACGAGCAGTACTTC